This T cell receptor (beta chain) was obtained from a study of long-term antiretroviral therapy in people with HIV (dated by TCRdb to between 2022 and 2023). About the study as a whole: The earliest samples were collected approximately a decade before the 2015 WHO recommendation for immediate ART, a period when ART was typically delayed until CD4 counts fell. A retrospective serial study tested whether changes in peripheral blood TRB repertoire composition and diversity were associated with ART initiation and durable HIV suppression. The cohort contributed roughly 190 cryopreserved PBMC samples from around 30 adults with confirmed HIV infection, collected serially over a mean of around six years (range 1-12). Of the 25 to 30 participants with HIV, about twelve were female. No cross-contamination during QIAcube processing turned up in test extractions that ran a monoclonal T-cell line alongside some 34 polyclonal samples. The paper's findings and limits, for the study overall: At every time point, the repertoire was dominated by expanded TRB clones first identified before ART initiation, although this dominance fluctuated and, in many PLHIV, declined after ART. Since PBMC availability was limited, sequencing covered only the TCR beta chain, with no alpha chain pairing. Samples dated from the mid-2000s to the late 2010s, and the ART regimens used may be less effective than current ones. Unsorted PBMC were profiled instead of sorted CD4+ and CD8+ T cells because pre-ART samples had limited cell numbers. Starting ART was linked to a significant rise in TRB diversity, yet even after long-term ART the diversity remained significantly lower than in transplant donor controls. No data were available on ART adherence, viral resistance or therapy changes, limiting inferences about post-ART repertoire changes. Narrower CDR3 length ranges were observed in HIV repertoires than in controls, and an antigen-experienced repertoire with only a slight naive shift after ART was suggested by the network structure.

Sequencing of the TRB variable region was done with the immunoSEQ hsTCRB v3.0 assay at survey level resolution. A depth of about 40,000-55,000 T-cell genomes per sample was targeted for TRB sequencing. TRB libraries were pooled and sequenced on an Illumina MiSeq using a v3 150-cycle kit. Per the original workflow: Repertoire analysis was performed in R inside a reproducible Nextflow workflow that covered QC, data transformation and analysis. LymphoSeq2, an R package for AIRR-Seq data exploration, was used to implement custom analyses. After excluding a few samples that yielded fewer than 5000 total TRB sequences, approximately 180 HIV repertoires remained for analysis. Among the 180 to 200 retained HIV repertoires, 59 were collected before ART initiation and some 130 were collected after ART initiation. Repertoires were downsampled to 5000 TRB nucleotide sequences, with summary statistics averaged over 100 downsampling iterations. Only TRB sequences with CDR3 regions of at least seven amino acids were retained for analysis. Diversity was measured with a Shannon entropy-derived clonality score and the Gini coefficient. In repertoire networks, the top 5000 CDR3 amino acid sequences were linked whenever an edit distance of one separated two sequences. For TRB CDR3 amino acid sequences, antigen specificity groups and MHC restriction were predicted with GLIPH2. To flag known associations with CMV, EBV, HIV or tissue antigens, CDR3 amino acid sequences were compared against VDJdb and McPAS-TCR. Pre-ART, post-ART and control groups were compared with Wilcoxon signed-rank tests and Holm-Bonferroni correction. The source is immuneACCESS, and TCRdb retained only in-frame sequences with V and J called. Part of the clones is not carried over; for the studies checked, unresolved V genes explain less than half of this, and the remainder is unexplained. The V and J calls and clone size come from that table; D and trimming were worked out from the DNA. Within this sample are tens of thousands of clones, with 79% of them counted one time only. Almost 9.5% of the sample belongs to the ten largest clones.

V is reduced by 0 bases and J by 1 base, leaving a spacing of 7 bases between them. Per the germline V gene, SGHDT is the CDR1 and YYEEEE is the CDR2. The CDR3 goes from the cysteine to the phenylalanine over 14 residues. Kept here is only the CDR3 DNA, which spans 42 bases and is read in frame from base 1. Inclusion was restricted to participants for whom at least one PBMC sample before ART initiation and at least two post-ART samples were available. Every participant with HIV received treatment in the United States of America. Before DNA extraction, cryopreserved samples containing 1-10 million PBMC were thawed and washed. At the time of the earliest PBMC sample for each participant with HIV, ages ranged from about 20 to 55 years. PBMC samples from each participant spanned 1-4 timepoints before ART initiation and 2-8 timepoints after ART initiation, with a median of 7 samples. For every participant, serial HIV viral load, CD4+ T-cell count, ART history and demographic data were obtained. Using a Qiagen kit on a QIAcube, genomic DNA was extracted from unsorted PBMC, with samples processed in batches of 12.

With regard to this clone: Its antigen is unknown. Per-base quality was not reported, and no clone a single base away is much larger than it.

This sequence originates from a woman between 40 and 55 years old with HIV. The sequence is built from TRBV5-6 and TRBJ1-2; D gene: possibly TRBD1, on 6 matching bases. This material consisted of unsorted PBMCs, taken 4.1 years after starting antiretroviral therapy. The CDR3 here reads CASSLGQVNYGYTF. The bases are TGTGCCAGCAGCTTGGGACAGGTTAACTATGGCTACACCTTC.